These 27 T cell receptor beta chains came from one sample sequenced in a study of post-analysis software for immune sequencing data. Their specific antigens are unknown. Study conclusions and caveats: When patients were compared with controls, a handful of TRBV segments were more frequent, TRBV5-6, TRBV5-1 and TRBV20-1 among them.

Carried by the TCR beta cDNA libraries were unique molecular identifiers. TCRdb re-called the PCR reads through MiXCR, storing one row per CDR3 protein. Altogether 350,000 to 500,000 distinct CDR3 sequences are present, approximately 42% being singletons, with the ten largest covering 7.6%. Sequencing used blood. These receptors originate from a girl aged 2-10 years with multiple sclerosis.

The rearrangement uses TRBV6-5 and TRBJ2-5; 16 nucleotides agree with TRBD2. The CDR3 extends over 18 amino acids. V dropped 4 bases and J dropped 5; count of bases not matched to a gene: 10. In germline, CDR1 is MNHEY, CDR2 SVGAGI. In DNA, the CDR3 is TGTGCCAGCAGTTCCTCCCTGGGACTAGCGGGGGGGCATGAGACCCAGTACTTC. It encodes CASSSSLGLAGGHETQYF.

The J gene is TRBJ1-5, the V gene TRBV20-1, with D possibly being TRBD1 (5 bases). This CDR3 has 13 amino acids. Germline V lookup: CDR1 DFQATT, CDR2 SNEGSKA (reference sequence). Deletions cut 5 bases from V and 4 bases from J, with 12 bases between. In nucleotides, the CDR3 is TGCAGTGCTGGACGCGGGGGAAATCAGCCCCAGCATTTT. Amino acids: CSAGRGGNQPQHF.

The V gene is TRBV29-1, the J gene TRBJ1-4; 7 positions agree with TRBD1. The V gene's germline CDR1 is SQVTM and CDR2 ANQGSEA. V dropped 5 bases and J dropped 0; count of bases not matched to a gene: 3. CDR3 size: 14 residues. CDR3 loop: CSVSGTATNEKLFF. The DNA for the CDR3 is TGCAGCGTTTCCGGGACAGCAACTAATGAAAAACTGTTTTTT.

This chain connects TRBV6-2 or TRBV6-3 to TRBJ1-2, with D possibly being TRBD1 (5 bases). V lost 7 bases to trimming and J lost 8 bases, with 23 bases between them. Germline values: CDR1 MNHEY, CDR2 SVGEGT. This CDR3 is built from 15 residues. The CDR3 protein is CASTASPGRIWGYTF. In DNA, the CDR3 is TGTGCCAGCACCGCCTCGCCAGGGAGGATTTGGGGCTACACCTTC.

The rearrangement uses TRBV20-1 and TRBJ1-1, with 7 bases fitting TRBD1. V lost 3 bases to trimming and J lost 3 bases; unmatched junction nucleotides: 13. The CDR3 length is 16 residues. Per the germline V gene, CDR1 is DFQATT and CDR2 is SNEGSKA (reference sequence). CDR3 region: CSARTGSLLDDTEAFF. The CDR3, as DNA: TGCAGTGCTAGGACAGGGTCTCTCTTAGACGACACTGAAGCTTTCTTT.

This clonotype has just a few counts. The chain carries TRBV29-1 and TRBJ2-5; a weak D match, TRBD1 (6 bases). The length of the CDR3 is 12 residues. CDR1 is SQVTM, CDR2 ANQGSEA, per germline. V was pared by 4 bases and J by 11 bases, with 17 bases between. The CDR3 protein is CSVGIQGPEQYF. The CDR3 DNA reads as TGCAGCGTTGGTATTCAGGGGCCTGAGCAGTACTTC.

The rearrangement links TRBV6-5 to TRBJ2-7; D is perhaps TRBD1 (6 bases). The germline gives CDR1 MNHEY, CDR2 SVGAGI. Trimming removed 4 bases at V and 9 bases at J, with 10 bases between. The CDR3 extends over 11 amino acids. CDR3 bases: TGTGCCAGCAGTTTGGTAGGGGGGCAGTACTTC. It yields the protein CASSLVGGQYF.

The chain joins TRBV6-1 to TRBJ1-4; no clear D. The CDR3 runs 14 residues. V lost 5 bases to trimming and J lost 5 bases, with 12 bases between them. Germline lookup yields CDR1 MNHNS and CDR2 SASEGT. CDR3 protein: CASSRGKDNEKLFF. The CDR3 region has the DNA TGTGCCAGCAGTCGGGGAAAAGACAATGAAAAACTGTTTTTT.

The chain combines TRBV6-6 with TRBJ1-2; D is perhaps TRBD1 (6 bases). The CDR3 extends over 11 amino acids. The V and J ends lost 6 bases and 6 bases respectively, with 8 bases between them. Per germline, CDR1 MNHNY and CDR2 SVGAGI (reference sequence). The CDR3 loop is CASRPGDGYTF. In nucleotides, the CDR3 is TGTGCCAGCAGGCCAGGGGATGGCTACACCTTC.

The chain couples TRBV6-5 to TRBJ2-7, with 10 bases aligning to TRBD2. Germline CDR1 reads MNHEY; CDR2 reads SVGAGI. The CDR3 length is 15 residues. The V and J ends lost 3 bases and 1 base, in that order; junction bases with no gene match: 3. CDR3 bases: TGTGCCAGCAGTTATGAGCGGGAGGGTTCCTACGAGCAGTACTTC. Encoded protein: CASSYEREGSYEQYF.

The chain has TRBV20-1 and TRBJ2-7; 7 nucleotides match TRBD1. After removal of 1 base from V and 4 bases from J, the junction contained 4 bases not matched to a gene. Germline V gives CDR1 DFQATT, CDR2 SNEGSKA (reference sequence). CDR3 length: 13 amino acids. This CDR3 reads CSARVSRGYEQYF. As DNA, the CDR3 is TGCAGTGCTAGAGTTTCCAGGGGGTACGAGCAGTACTTC.

The rearrangement links TRBV4-1 to TRBJ1-5, with D maybe TRBD1 (6 bases). V dropped 0 bases and J dropped 0 bases, with 21 bases sitting between them. The V gene's germline CDR1 is MGHRA and CDR2 YSYEKL. The length of the CDR3 is 20 residues. The CDR3 is CASSQEGPERDIDSNQPQHF. The CDR3, as DNA: TGCGCCAGCAGCCAAGAAGGGCCGGAAAGGGACATCGATAGCAATCAGCCCCAGCATTTT.

This clonotype showed up just a few times. This chain connects TRBV7-2 to TRBJ1-5; 8 nucleotides match TRBD1. This CDR3 region has 18 residues. V lost 5 bases to trimming and J lost 0 bases; unmatched junction nucleotides: 12. Looked up from germline, CDR1 is SGHTA and CDR2 is FQGNSA. CDR3 DNA: TGTGCCAGCAGCACCGGACAGGGCCCTCCTTATAGCAATCAGCCCCAGCATTTT. Translation: CASSTGQGPPYSNQPQHF.

This clonotype has at least ten counts. The CDR3 DNA reads as TGTGCCAGCAGCTTCCATGGGGGTCACACAGATACGCAGTATTTT. As protein: CASSFHGGHTDTQYF. The V gene is TRBV7-2, the J gene TRBJ2-3; D may match TRBD1 or TRBD2 (5 bases each). Germline values: CDR1 SGHTA, CDR2 FQGNSA. The V and J ends lost 3 bases and 2 bases respectively, with 12 bases between them. This CDR3 comprises 15 residues.

This clonotype was detected only a few times. The gene calls are TRBV28 and TRBJ2-5; D might be TRBD1 (6 bases). The germline V and J ends were trimmed by 4 bases and 1 base, with 13 bases remaining between them. Germline assignment: CDR1 MDHEN and CDR2 SYDVKM. The CDR3 is 15 residues long. The CDR3 nucleotides read TGTGCCAGCAGTTCCCAGACAGGTCTCCAAGAGACCCAGTACTTC. Translation gives CASSSQTGLQETQYF.

This clonotype has only one observation. The rearrangement uses TRBV5-4 and TRBJ2-1; D may correspond to TRBD1 or TRBD2 (7 bases each). Germline assignment: CDR1 SGHNT and CDR2 YYREEE (reference sequence). The CDR3 covers 15 residues. Trimming took off 2 bases at V and 8 bases at J, with 17 bases between the two ends. For the CDR3, the DNA is TGTGCCAGCAGCTTAAAGGGGGCGGGAGTGGATGAGCAGTTCTTC. It encodes CASSLKGAGVDEQFF.

The CDR3 reads CASSFGASDTQYF. The DNA for the CDR3 is TGTGCCAGCAGCTTTGGTGCGAGCGATACGCAGTATTTT. The rearrangement joins TRBV7-9 to TRBJ2-3; D call uncertain. V gave up 3 bases and J gave up 6 bases, with 10 bases separating them. This CDR3 is built from 13 residues. Per the germline V gene, CDR1 is SEHNR and CDR2 is FQNEAQ (reference sequence).

The rearrangement joins TRBV29-1 to TRBJ1-2, with a weak D call TRBD1 (5 bases). The CDR3 runs to 13 residues. Germline V gene sequence: CDR1 SQVTM, CDR2 ANQGSEA. The V end was cut by 2 bases, the J end by 7 bases, with 14 bases between. The CDR3 loop reads CSVETGRGFGYTF. The CDR3 nucleotides are TGCAGCGTTGAAACGGGTCGGGGCTTTGGCTACACCTTC.

V is TRBV20-1 and J is TRBJ1-5, with 8 bases aligning to TRBD1. Germline V gene lookup returns CDR1 DFQATT and CDR2 SNEGSKA (reference sequence). This CDR3 region has 16 residues. V lost 0 bases to trimming and J lost 7 bases; unmatched junction nucleotides: 11. The CDR3, as DNA: TGCAGTGCTAGAGATCCGGGACAAGGGACAGGACAGCCCCAGCATTTT. This translates into CSARDPGQGTGQPQHF.

A remark on this clonotype: A junction end diverges from the germline sequence, so it may reflect a read error. This chain joins TRBV6-5 and TRBJ2-6; D unclear. Germline CDR1 is MNHEY and CDR2 is SVGAGI. The CDR3 loop spans 14 amino acids. This CDR3 reads CTSSFLTGANVLTF. The CDR3, as DNA: TGTACCAGCAGTTTTTTGACTGGGGCCAACGTCCTGACTTTC.

V gene TRBV6-6 combines with J gene TRBJ1-2, with no clear D. The germline V and J ends were trimmed by 8 bases and 2 bases, with 15 bases remaining between them. CDR3 length equals 14 residues. Germline CDR1 reads MNHNY; CDR2 reads SVGAGI (reference sequence). As DNA, the CDR3 is TGTGCCAGCGGTACTCTTTTCTGGAACTATGGCTACACCTTC. Translated: CASGTLFWNYGYTF.

The chain employs TRBV29-1 and TRBJ2-5; D gene unclear. The germline CDR1 and CDR2 sequences are SQVTM and ANQGSEA. Trimming left V 4 bases short and J 1 base short, with 13 bases between. The CDR3 runs 14 residues. DNA for the CDR3: TGCAGCGTTGCTGGCTTTAGTATCCAAGAGACCCAGTACTTC. It yields the protein CSVAGFSIQETQYF.

V usage is TRBV3-1 and J usage is TRBJ2-7; no clear D gene. Trimming shortened V by 0 bases and J by 2 bases, and 8 bases separated the two germline ends. This CDR3 has 14 amino acids. Looked up from germline, CDR1 is LGHDT and CDR2 is YNNKEL (reference sequence). The CDR3 region is CASSQDLWAYEQYF. DNA of the CDR3: TGTGCCAGCAGCCAAGATCTTTGGGCCTACGAGCAGTACTTC.

The DNA of the CDR3 is TGCAGTGCTAGAAGGCGGAGCTATGGCTACACCTTC. Its protein is CSARRRSYGYTF. V gene TRBV20-1 combines with J gene TRBJ1-2, with D uncertain. Germline V gene data show CDR1 as DFQATT and CDR2 as SNEGSKA (reference sequence). V lost 2 bases and J lost 4, with 8 bases in between. The CDR3 spans 12 residues.

This rearrangement joins TRBV6-2 or TRBV6-3 to TRBJ2-6; D gene unclear. V was shortened by 5 bases and J by 2 bases, with 7 bases between the two germline ends. The CDR3 consists of 14 residues. Per germline, CDR1 MNHEY and CDR2 SVGEGT. The CDR3 region has the DNA TGTGCCAGCAGTCGTGGCCCTGGGGCCAACGTCCTGACTTTC. It is translated as CASSRGPGANVLTF.

For this clonotype: The junction departs from germline at one end; a sequencing error may be responsible. The chain couples TRBV14 to TRBJ2-1; D is unresolved. The length of the CDR3 is 14 residues. Germline V gene sequence: CDR1 SGHDN, CDR2 FVKESK. The CDR3 DNA follows: TGTGCCAGCAGCCAGGATTTATCCTTCAATGAGCAGTTCTTC. Protein sequence: CASSQDLSFNEQFF.

This chain uses TRBV13 with TRBJ2-5; TRBD1 agrees at 7 bases. The closer fit of TRBJ2-7 to the DNA end suggests the J call may be wrong. Germline V CDR1 and CDR2: PRHDT, FYEKMQ (reference sequence). This CDR3 contains 17 residues. CDR3 sequence: CASSLGLSGTVKDEQYF. The CDR3 DNA reads TGTGCCAGCAGCTTAGGCCTAAGTGGGACAGTTAAGGACGAGCAGTACTTC.